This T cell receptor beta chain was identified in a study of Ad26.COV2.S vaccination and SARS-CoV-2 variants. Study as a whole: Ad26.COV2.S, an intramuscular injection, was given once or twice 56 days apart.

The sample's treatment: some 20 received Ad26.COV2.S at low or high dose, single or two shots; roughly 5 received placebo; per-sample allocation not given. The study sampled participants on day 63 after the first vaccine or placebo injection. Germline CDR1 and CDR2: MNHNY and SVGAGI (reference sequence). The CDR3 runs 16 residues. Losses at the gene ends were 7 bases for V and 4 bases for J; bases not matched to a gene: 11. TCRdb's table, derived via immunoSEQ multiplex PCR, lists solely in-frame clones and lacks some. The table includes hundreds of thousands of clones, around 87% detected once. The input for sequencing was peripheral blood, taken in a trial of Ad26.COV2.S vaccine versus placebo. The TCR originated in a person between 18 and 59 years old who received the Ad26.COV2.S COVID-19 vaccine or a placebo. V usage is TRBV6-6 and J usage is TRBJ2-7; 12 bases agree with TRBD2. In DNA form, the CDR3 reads TGTGCCAGCACAGGGGGCGTGGGGACTAGCGGGTACGAGCAGTACTTC. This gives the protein CASTGGVGTSGYEQYF.